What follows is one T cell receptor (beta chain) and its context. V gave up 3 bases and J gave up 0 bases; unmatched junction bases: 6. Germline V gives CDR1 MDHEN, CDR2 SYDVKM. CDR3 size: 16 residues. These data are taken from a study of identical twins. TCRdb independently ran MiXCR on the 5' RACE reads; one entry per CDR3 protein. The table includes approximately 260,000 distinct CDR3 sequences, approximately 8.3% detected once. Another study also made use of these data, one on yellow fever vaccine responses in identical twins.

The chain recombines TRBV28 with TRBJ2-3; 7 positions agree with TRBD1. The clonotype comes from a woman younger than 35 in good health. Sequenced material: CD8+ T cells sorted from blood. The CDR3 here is CASSFPGTVSTDTQYF. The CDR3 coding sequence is TGTGCCAGCAGTTTCCCCGGGACAGTCAGCACAGATACGCAGTATTTT.